This is a list of T cell receptor beta chains from one sample in a study of tumor and adjacent non-tumor tissue in lung cancer. A single record per CDR3 protein comes from TCRdb applying MiXCR to the multiplex PCR reads. In the table there are about 76,000 distinct CDR3 sequences, 65% to 85% of which are singletons. The sequencing input was distant non-tumor lung tissue. The receptors derive from a man in his 60s with non-small cell lung cancer. CDR3s include the opening cysteine and the closing phenylalanine or tryptophan. Fields, in order: J gene, V gene, clone size, D gene, CDR3 protein, CDR3 DNA. D genes are given only for firm matches. Size is stated for part of the rows, as once, few or many counts, or as a class when the clone is expanded.

j_call: TRBJ2-5; v_call: TRBV12-3/TRBV12-4; clone_size: NA; d_call: TRBD1; cdr3_aa: CASRPRQGANRESQNF; cdr3_nt: TGTGCCAGCAGACCCAGACAGGGGGCTAACCGAGAGTCCCAGAACTTC
j_call: TRBJ2-7; v_call: TRBV11-3; clone_size: NA; d_call: NA; cdr3_aa: CTSRFLTPTLGYEQYF; cdr3_nt: TGTACCAGCAGATTCCTTACACCGACCCTCGGGTACGAGCAGTACTTC
j_call: TRBJ2-1; v_call: TRBV10-2; clone_size: NA; d_call: NA; cdr3_aa: CVSRVTRSSCNEPFF; cdr3_nt: TGCGTCAGCAGGGTTACCAGGAGCTCCTGCAATGAGCCGTTCTTC
j_call: TRBJ1-1; v_call: TRBV29-1; clone_size: NA; d_call: NA; cdr3_aa: CRAQKGETEAFF; cdr3_nt: TGCAGGGCCCAAAAGGGCGAAACTGAAGCTTTCTTT
j_call: TRBJ2-5; v_call: TRBV11-1; clone_size: NA; d_call: NA; cdr3_aa: CASSFTSGGENHYF; cdr3_nt: TGTGCCAGCAGCTTTACATCGGGTGGAGAGAACCACTACTTC
j_call: TRBJ2-5; v_call: TRBV4-1; clone_size: NA; d_call: NA; cdr3_aa: CASSQAGRGLSGTQYF; cdr3_nt: TGCGCCAGCAGCCAAGCGGGTAGGGGTCTGTCGGGGACCCAGTACTTC
j_call: TRBJ1-2; v_call: TRBV11-2; clone_size: NA; d_call: TRBD1; cdr3_aa: CASIPAAGQSFNYGYTF; cdr3_nt: TGTGCCAGCATCCCCGCGGCGGGACAGAGCTTCAACTATGGCTACACCTTC
j_call: TRBJ2-2; v_call: TRBV11-1; clone_size: NA; d_call: NA; cdr3_aa: CDSSNGVTGKLFF; cdr3_nt: TGTGACAGCAGCAACGGAGTCACCGGGAAGTTGTTTTTT
j_call: TRBJ2-2; v_call: TRBV5-4; clone_size: medium-sized; d_call: NA; cdr3_aa: CASSLPAGASNTGELFF; cdr3_nt: TGTGCCAGCAGCCTCCCTGCGGGGGCGTCGAACACCGGGGAGCTGTTTTTT
j_call: TRBJ1-1; v_call: TRBV20-1; clone_size: NA; d_call: NA; cdr3_aa: CSVIRGNTEAFF; cdr3_nt: TGCAGTGTTATACGGGGGAATACTGAAGCTTTCTTT
j_call: TRBJ1-1; v_call: TRBV5-1; clone_size: NA; d_call: NA; cdr3_aa: CTSSLASPNTEAFF; cdr3_nt: TGCACCAGCAGCTTGGCTAGCCCGAACACTGAAGCTTTCTTT
j_call: TRBJ2-7; v_call: TRBV6-6; clone_size: few; d_call: NA; cdr3_aa: CASSLPGGEQYF; cdr3_nt: TGTGCCAGCAGTCTCCCTGGGGGCGAGCAGTACTTC
j_call: TRBJ2-5; v_call: TRBV6-2/TRBV6-3; clone_size: NA; d_call: NA; cdr3_aa: CASSFGVGIDTQYF; cdr3_nt: NA
j_call: TRBJ1-1; v_call: TRBV29-1; clone_size: NA; d_call: NA; cdr3_aa: CSVRMQGNTEDFF; cdr3_nt: TGCAGCGTGCGGATGCAGGGGAACACTGAAGATTTCTTT
j_call: TRBJ1-1; v_call: TRBV5-6; clone_size: NA; d_call: NA; cdr3_aa: CASSLLHGNEALF; cdr3_nt: TGTGCCAGCAGCTTGCTTCATGGCAATGAAGCTTTGTTT
j_call: TRBJ2-7; v_call: TRBV20-1; clone_size: once; d_call: NA; cdr3_aa: CTARQIGGPYEQYF; cdr3_nt: TGCACTGCTAGACAGATAGGGGGACCCTACGAGCAGTACTTC
j_call: TRBJ1-5; v_call: TRBV24-1; clone_size: NA; d_call: TRBD1; cdr3_aa: CATSDPGTGENQPQHF; cdr3_nt: TGTGCCACCAGTGACCCTGGGACAGGGGAAAATCAGCCCCAGCATTTT
j_call: TRBJ2-7; v_call: TRBV6-5; clone_size: NA; d_call: TRBD2; cdr3_aa: CASSQPGLAYEQYF; cdr3_nt: TGTGCCAGCAGTCAACCGGGACTAGCCTACGAGCAGTACTTC
j_call: TRBJ2-2; v_call: TRBV6-1; clone_size: many; d_call: NA; cdr3_aa: CASSGGDTGELFF; cdr3_nt: TGTGCCAGCAGTGGGGGGGACACCGGGGAGCTGTTTTTT
j_call: TRBJ2-1; v_call: TRBV4-2; clone_size: NA; d_call: NA; cdr3_aa: CASSHLLSRGGLRGRNNEQFF; cdr3_nt: TGTGCCAGCAGCCATCTCCTATCACGCGGAGGCCTCCGGGGGAGGAACAATGAGCAGTTCTTC
j_call: TRBJ1-2; v_call: TRBV11-2; clone_size: NA; d_call: NA; cdr3_aa: CASTFEAGIGGYTF; cdr3_nt: TGTGCCAGCACCTTTGAAGCAGGGATCGGAGGCTACACCTTC
j_call: TRBJ2-1; v_call: TRBV5-5; clone_size: once; d_call: TRBD2; cdr3_aa: CASKPSGTRYDNEQFF; cdr3_nt: TGTGCCAGTAAACCCTCCGGGACTAGGTACGACAATGAGCAGTTCTTC
j_call: TRBJ2-1; v_call: TRBV6-5; clone_size: NA; d_call: NA; cdr3_aa: CASSFSKQGIYNEQSF; cdr3_nt: TGTGCCAGCAGTTTCTCGAAACAGGGAATCTACAATGAGCAGTCCTTC
j_call: TRBJ2-1; v_call: TRBV11-2; clone_size: NA; d_call: NA; cdr3_aa: CASSLRADSSYNEQFF; cdr3_nt: TGTGCCAGCAGCCTTAGGGCGGATAGCTCCTACAATGAGCAGTTCTTC
j_call: TRBJ2-3; v_call: TRBV11-3; clone_size: NA; d_call: NA; cdr3_aa: CASSNRGPDTQYF; cdr3_nt: TGTGCCAGCAGCAACCGGGGCCCAGATACGCAGTATTTT
j_call: TRBJ2-6; v_call: TRBV11-2; clone_size: NA; d_call: NA; cdr3_aa: CASSLVPNDKPSGTNVLTF; cdr3_nt: TGTGCCAGCAGCTTAGTTCCAAATGACAAGCCCTCTGGGACCAACGTCCTGACTTTC
j_call: TRBJ2-2; v_call: TRBV4-1; clone_size: NA; d_call: NA; cdr3_aa: CTSSKIQTGELFF; cdr3_nt: TGCACCAGCAGCAAGATACAAACCGGGGAGCTGTTTTTT
j_call: TRBJ2-7; v_call: TRBV11-3; clone_size: NA; d_call: NA; cdr3_aa: CASSFGIYEQYF; cdr3_nt: TGTGCGAGCAGCTTTGGCATCTACGAGCAGTACTTC
j_call: TRBJ2-3; v_call: TRBV12-3/TRBV12-4; clone_size: NA; d_call: TRBD1; cdr3_aa: CASRSTGSRADTQYF; cdr3_nt: TGTGCCAGCAGATCGACAGGGTCTAGGGCAGATACGCAGTATTTT
j_call: TRBJ2-7; v_call: TRBV10-2; clone_size: NA; d_call: NA; cdr3_aa: CASSDRQAYDQYF; cdr3_nt: TGCGCCAGCAGTGACAGGCAAGCGTACGATCAGTACTTC
j_call: TRBJ2-2; v_call: TRBV12-3/TRBV12-4; clone_size: NA; d_call: NA; cdr3_aa: CASSFQWTGELIF; cdr3_nt: TGTGCCAGCAGTTTCCAGTGGACTGGGGAGCTGATTTTT
j_call: TRBJ2-5; v_call: TRBV20-1; clone_size: few; d_call: TRBD1; cdr3_aa: CSDRTGQGETQYF; cdr3_nt: TGCAGTGATAGAACCGGACAGGGAGAGACCCAGTATTTC
j_call: TRBJ2-7; v_call: TRBV11-2; clone_size: NA; d_call: NA; cdr3_aa: CARSVLHSSYEQYF; cdr3_nt: TGTGCCAGAAGCGTACTGCACAGTTCCTACGAGCAGTACTTC
j_call: TRBJ1-5; v_call: TRBV30; clone_size: NA; d_call: NA; cdr3_aa: CAWTVGAGMGPTDTQHF; cdr3_nt: TGTGCCTGGACTGTCGGAGCGGGAATGGGTCCCACAGATACGCAGCATTTT
j_call: TRBJ1-5; v_call: TRBV6-2/TRBV6-3; clone_size: NA; d_call: NA; cdr3_aa: CASSYGSGTNQPQHF; cdr3_nt: TGCGCCAGCAGTTATGGCTCAGGGACAAATCAGCCCCAGCATTTT
j_call: TRBJ2-2; v_call: TRBV10-3; clone_size: NA; d_call: NA; cdr3_aa: CAIKGLEGAGVLFF; cdr3_nt: TGTGCCATCAAGGGACTCGAGGGGGCCGGGGTGCTGTTTTTT
j_call: TRBJ2-5; v_call: TRBV11-2; clone_size: NA; d_call: TRBD1; cdr3_aa: CPNSSGQVLEIQYF; cdr3_nt: TGTCCCAACAGCTCCGGACAGGTTCTGGAGATCCAGTACTTC
j_call: TRBJ2-7; v_call: TRBV11-3; clone_size: NA; d_call: NA; cdr3_aa: CASSPLRLYEQYF; cdr3_nt: TGTGCCAGCAGCCCCCTGAGGCTCTACGAGCAGTACTTC
j_call: TRBJ2-5; v_call: TRBV12-3/TRBV12-4; clone_size: NA; d_call: TRBD2; cdr3_aa: CDSSSIGGALETQYF; cdr3_nt: TGTGACAGCAGTTCTATCGGGGGGGCTTTAGAGACCCAGTATTTC
j_call: TRBJ1-1; v_call: TRBV11-2; clone_size: NA; d_call: TRBD1; cdr3_aa: CASNHFQGADTEAFF; cdr3_nt: TGTGCCAGCAACCATTTCCAGGGGGCGGACACTGAAGCCTTCTTT
j_call: TRBJ2-3; v_call: TRBV7-2; clone_size: many; d_call: TRBD2; cdr3_aa: CASSSSGTIDTQYF; cdr3_nt: TGTGCCAGCAGCTCGTCCGGGACTATAGATACGCAGTATTTT
j_call: TRBJ1-1; v_call: TRBV12-3/TRBV12-4; clone_size: NA; d_call: NA; cdr3_aa: CASSFPGILNIEAFF; cdr3_nt: TGTGCTAGCAGTTTCCCGGGGATACTGAACATTGAAGCTTTCTTT
j_call: TRBJ2-1; v_call: TRBV11-2; clone_size: NA; d_call: NA; cdr3_aa: CASRSGLGTYNEQFF; cdr3_nt: TGTGCCAGCAGGAGCGGACTGGGGACCTACAATGAGCAGTTCTTC
j_call: TRBJ2-4; v_call: TRBV4-2; clone_size: NA; d_call: TRBD2; cdr3_aa: CASSQDRGGGDIQYF; cdr3_nt: TGTGCCAGCAGCCAAGATCGGGGGGGAGGGGACATTCAGTACTTC
j_call: TRBJ1-2; v_call: TRBV28; clone_size: few; d_call: NA; cdr3_aa: CASSFTGRSFNYGYTF; cdr3_nt: TGTGCCAGCAGTTTCACCGGACGGTCTTTTAACTATGGCTACACCTTC
j_call: TRBJ2-5; v_call: TRBV11-1; clone_size: NA; d_call: TRBD1; cdr3_aa: CTSRPFDRGKETHYF; cdr3_nt: TGTACCAGCAGGCCCTTCGACAGGGGGAAAGAGACCCATTACTTC
j_call: TRBJ1-1; v_call: TRBV11-3; clone_size: NA; d_call: NA; cdr3_aa: CASSLTPNPYGRSTEAYF; cdr3_nt: TGTGCCAGCAGCTTAACGCCGAATCCGTATGGTCGAAGCACTGAAGCTTACTTT
j_call: TRBJ1-1; v_call: TRBV11-3; clone_size: NA; d_call: NA; cdr3_aa: CASSSHGLQNEPFF; cdr3_nt: TGTGCCAGCAGCTCGCACGGACTGCAGAATGAACCTTTCTTT
j_call: TRBJ2-7; v_call: TRBV6-5; clone_size: NA; d_call: NA; cdr3_aa: CASSYSSIGASYEQYF; cdr3_nt: TGTGCCAGCAGCTACTCCTCGATAGGTGCCTCCTACGAGCAGTACTTC
j_call: TRBJ2-3; v_call: TRBV12-3/TRBV12-4; clone_size: many; d_call: TRBD2; cdr3_aa: CASSFVGLAGGADTQYF; cdr3_nt: TGTGCCAGCAGTTTCGTGGGACTAGCGGGGGGAGCTGATACGCAGTATTTT
j_call: TRBJ1-1; v_call: TRBV12-3/TRBV12-4; clone_size: NA; d_call: TRBD1; cdr3_aa: CACSITTTGGTNTEAFF; cdr3_nt: TGTGCCTGCAGCATAACTACGACAGGGGGCACAAACACTGAAGCTTTCTTT
j_call: TRBJ1-2; v_call: TRBV20-1; clone_size: NA; d_call: TRBD1; cdr3_aa: CSAQGQGRIYGYTF; cdr3_nt: TGCAGTGCCCAGGGACAGGGAAGAATCTATGGCTATACCTTC
j_call: TRBJ2-5; v_call: TRBV6-5; clone_size: NA; d_call: NA; cdr3_aa: CSSSPRGRYQETQYF; cdr3_nt: TGTTCCAGCAGCCCCCGAGGACGTTACCAAGAGACCCAGTACTTC
j_call: TRBJ2-7; v_call: TRBV11-2; clone_size: NA; d_call: TRBD2; cdr3_aa: CASSLKTSGREQYF; cdr3_nt: TGTGCCAGCAGCCTTAAGACTAGCGGGAGAGAGCAGTACTTC